Each of the 22 T cell receptor beta chains below was sequenced from the same sample in a study of cytomegalovirus exposure and HLA in healthy donors. 60 Vbeta and 13 Jbeta primers were used in PCR. Assay: immunoSEQ multiplex PCR; the TCRdb copy retains only in-frame clones and omits some. The sample consists of 150,000 to 200,000 clones, 85% of them appearing once. Sequencing input: PBMCs. The receptors here all came from a man between 18 and 35 years old in good health and CMV-seropositive.

The chain employs TRBV7-2 and TRBJ2-1; 9 bases agree with TRBD1. The junction had 4 bases not matched to a gene; V was cut back by 3 bases and J by 4 bases. The CDR3 totals 15 residues. CDR1 SGHTA and CDR2 FQGNSA come from the germline V gene. CDR3 loop: CASSFDRGAYNEQFF. As DNA, the CDR3 is TGTGCCAGCAGCTTCGACAGGGGGGCATACAATGAGCAGTTCTTC.

Points on this clone: The same CDR3 can be traced to other DNA sequences in this sample. The rearrangement joins TRBV12-5 to TRBJ1-2; 12 positions match TRBD1. Germline V gene data show CDR1 as LGHNT and CDR2 as FRNRAP. After removal of 2 bases from V and 5 bases from J, the junction contained 6 bases not matched to a gene. The CDR3 consists of 16 residues. The CDR3 nucleotides are TGTGCTAGTGGTTTGTGGGACAGGGGGCAGCGGTATGGCTACACCTTC. Protein sequence: CASGLWDRGQRYGYTF.

The chain is built from TRBV5-1 and TRBJ1-4, with TRBD1 matching 7 bases. CDR3 length: 15 amino acids. Per the germline V gene, CDR1 is SGHRS and CDR2 is YFSETQ. V trimming: 5 bases; J trimming: 7 bases; junction bases outside the gene matches: 11. CDR3 in amino acids: CASSGTGVLSEKLFF. CDR3 in DNA: TGCGCCAGCAGTGGAACAGGGGTATTGAGTGAAAAACTGTTTTTT.

The chain joins TRBV15 to TRBJ2-1; 7 bases align to TRBD1. V shed 3 bases, J shed 4 bases, and the junction held 6 bases outside the gene matches. Germline V CDR1 and CDR2: LNHNV, YYDKDF (reference sequence). This CDR3 region has 15 residues. The CDR3 spells CATSRDGTAYNEQFF. CDR3 coding DNA: TGTGCCACCAGCAGGGACGGGACAGCGTACAATGAGCAGTTCTTC.

The rearrangement links TRBV28 to TRBJ1-5; 9 nucleotides match TRBD1. V gave up 4 bases and J gave up 10 bases; unmatched junction bases: 11. Germline-derived CDR1 and CDR2 are MDHEN and SYDVKM. This CDR3 comprises 15 residues. The CDR3, as DNA: TGTGCCAGCAGTTCTCATGGGACAGGGAGTAAACCCCAGCATTTT. It yields the protein CASSSHGTGSKPQHF.

The V and J genes are TRBV30 and TRBJ2-3, with 12 nucleotides matching TRBD2. The J segment lost 6 bases and the V segment lost 3 bases, leaving 10 bases of the junction unmatched. The CDR3 consists of 16 residues. Germline V lookup: CDR1 GTSNPN, CDR2 SVGIG (reference sequence). The CDR3 is CAWSLGLAGGPDTQYF. CDR3 DNA sequence: TGTGCCTGGAGCTTGGGGCTAGCGGGGGGGCCGGATACGCAGTATTTT. The entire variable domain, with the rest obtained from reference TRBV30 and TRBJ2-3, is as follows: SQTIHQWPATLVQPVGSPLSLECTVEGTSNPNLYWYRQAAGRGLQLLFYSVGIGQISSEVPQNLSASRPQDRQFILSSKKLLLSDSGFYLCAWSLGLAGGPDTQYFGPGTRLTVL.

This chain links TRBV27 with TRBJ2-5; no definite D call. V gave up 2 bases and J gave up 5 bases, with 9 bases separating them. Germline values: CDR1 MNHEY, CDR2 SMNVEV (reference sequence). This CDR3 comprises 13 residues. This CDR3 reads CASSLMAAETQYF. CDR3 in DNA: TGTGCCAGCAGTTTAATGGCGGCGGAGACCCAGTACTTC.

This chain connects TRBV15 to TRBJ2-7, with a possible D match to TRBD1 (5 bases). Between the trimmed V and J ends, which lost 3 bases and 1 base, there was a span of 7 bases. The germline V gene has CDR1 LNHNV and CDR2 YYDKDF (reference sequence). The CDR3 spans 13 residues. CDR3 DNA sequence: TGTGCCACCAGCAGTCGACAGTCCTACGAGCAGTACTTC. It translates to CATSSRQSYEQYF.

The chain uses TRBV9 and TRBJ1-1; 7 bases align to TRBD1. CDR1 and CDR2 (germline): SGDLS, YYNGEE. The CDR3 is made up of 15 amino acids. Trimming took 4 bases from V and 4 from J; bases not matched to a gene: 10. The CDR3 DNA is TGTGCCAGCAGCAGAAAGGGGGCGGAGAGCACTGAAGCTTTCTTT. Translated: CASSRKGAESTEAFF.

V is TRBV4-1 and J is TRBJ2-5, with 9 nucleotides matching TRBD2. Gene TRBJ2-7 matches the end of the DNA better, so the J call may be wrong. This CDR3 has 14 residues. Germline V gene lookup returns CDR1 MGHRA and CDR2 YSYEKL. Here the CDR3 DNA reads TGCGCCAGCTCGAAGGTAGCGGGGGTCTACGAGCAGTACTTC. Protein product: CASSKVAGVYEQYF.

The rearrangement links TRBV9 to TRBJ2-1, with TRBD2 matching over 9 bases. V lost 3 bases, J lost 4 bases, and 11 bases stayed unmatched. This CDR3 spans 17 amino acids. Germline-derived CDR1 and CDR2 are SGDLS and YYNGEE. CDR3 region: CASSGASRGGPYNEQFF. The CDR3 region has the DNA TGTGCCAGCAGCGGCGCCTCGCGGGGGGGCCCTTACAATGAGCAGTTCTTC.

V usage is TRBV19 and J usage is TRBJ2-7; 7 bases align to TRBD1. The CDR3 is 13 residues long. The germline CDR1 and CDR2 sequences are LNHDA and SQIVND (reference sequence). V shed 5 bases and J 2 bases; nucleotides not matched to a gene: 3. CDR3 sequence reads: CASSATGTYEQYF. CDR3 nucleotides: TGTGCCAGTAGTGCGACAGGGACCTACGAGCAGTACTTC.

The chain couples TRBV11-2 to TRBJ2-5, with D unclear. This CDR3 comprises 14 residues. Germline values: CDR1 SGHAT, CDR2 FQNNGV. The V end lost 5 bases, the J end lost 0 bases, and 10 bases lay between the germline ends. CDR3 coding DNA: TGTGCCAGCAGCCCCATGCGATACCAAGAGACCCAGTACTTC. This translates into CASSPMRYQETQYF. The entire variable domain, with the rest obtained from reference TRBV11-2 and TRBJ2-5, is as follows: EAGVAQSPRYKIIEKRQSVAFWCNPISGHATLYWYQQILGQGPKLLIQFQNNGVVDDSQLPKDRFSAERLKGVDSTLKIQPAKLEDSAVYLCASSPMRYQETQYFGPGTRLLVL.

The chain has TRBV7-2 and TRBJ2-7, with 7 positions matching TRBD1. Germline V lookup: CDR1 SGHTA, CDR2 FQGNSA. The CDR3 totals 15 residues. After removal of 2 bases from V and 2 bases from J, the junction contained 6 bases not matched to a gene. DNA of the CDR3: TGTGCCAGCAGCTTAAGTACAGGGGCCCCCTACGAGCAGTACTTC. As protein: CASSLSTGAPYEQYF.

The rearrangement uses TRBV5-4 and TRBJ2-2; the D gene is possibly TRBD2 (6 bases). The V and J ends lost 0 bases and 0 bases respectively, with 9 bases between them. CDR1 is SGHNT, CDR2 YYREEE, per germline (reference sequence). This CDR3 is built from 16 residues. CDR3 DNA sequence: TGTGCCAGCAGCTTGGGTTCGGGGGCGAACACCGGGGAGCTGTTTTTT. It specifies CASSLGSGANTGELFF.

This chain joins TRBV7-2 and TRBJ1-1, with a tentative D call TRBD1 (5 bases). Germline V lookup: CDR1 SGHTA, CDR2 FQGNSA. With 0 bases removed from V and 4 bases from J, the gap between germline ends came to 12 bases. The CDR3 contains 15 residues. CDR3: CASSLAAGIITEAFF. The CDR3 DNA reads TGTGCCAGCAGCTTAGCGGCAGGGATCATCACTGAAGCTTTCTTT.

In this sample, this clone turned up a few times. The V call is TRBV4-3, the J call TRBJ1-1; D gene ambiguous. V lost 1 base and J lost 3, with 12 bases in between. The CDR3 covers 15 residues. Per germline, CDR1 LGHNA and CDR2 YSLEER. The CDR3 here is CASSQVQARHTEAFF. In nucleotides, the CDR3 is TGCGCCAGCAGCCAAGTACAAGCGCGACACACTGAAGCTTTCTTT.

The chain recombines TRBV29-1 with TRBJ1-1; D possibly corresponds to TRBD1 (5 bases). The CDR3 runs 11 residues. V lost 7 bases, J lost 10 bases, and 16 bases lay in between. Germline-derived CDR1 and CDR2 are SQVTM and ANQGSEA. The CDR3 spells CSGLGGAGAFF. For the CDR3, the DNA is TGCAGCGGCCTGGGAGGGGCGGGAGCTTTCTTT.

The V call is TRBV27, the J call TRBJ1-4; 8 nucleotides align to TRBD1. After removal of 5 bases from V and 4 bases from J, the junction contained 6 bases not matched to a gene. This CDR3 comprises 15 residues. In germline, CDR1 is MNHEY, CDR2 SMNVEV (reference sequence). The CDR3 protein is CASSPPDRVNEKLFF. CDR3 DNA sequence: TGTGCCAGCAGTCCCCCGGACAGGGTTAATGAAAAACTGTTTTTT.

The chain employs TRBV6-5 and TRBJ1-1; D not resolved. Germline CDR1 and CDR2: MNHEY and SVGAGI. Trimming stripped 5 bases from V and 2 bases from J, with 12 bases between. This CDR3 contains 14 residues. DNA of the CDR3: TGTGCCAGCAGTCCCGGGGTTCCAAACACTGAAGCTTTCTTT. Translated, it gives CASSPGVPNTEAFF.

The J gene is TRBJ2-1, the V gene TRBV18, with D possibly being TRBD1 (6 bases). V was shortened by 4 bases and J by 3 bases, with 10 bases between the two germline ends. Per the germline V gene, CDR1 is KGHSH and CDR2 is LQKENI. The CDR3 contains 14 residues. Written as DNA, the CDR3 is TGTGCCAGCTCACGAGCGGACAGCTACAATGAGCAGTTCTTC. Protein product: CASSRADSYNEQFF.

The chain employs TRBV9 and TRBJ2-2; tentative D call: TRBD2 (6 bases). Germline CDR1 is SGDLS and CDR2 is YYNGEE. The CDR3 covers 16 residues. Trimming removed 0 bases at V and 0 bases at J, with 9 bases between. The CDR3 reads CASSVVPSANTGELFF. The CDR3 DNA reads TGTGCCAGCAGCGTAGTCCCTAGCGCGAACACCGGGGAGCTGTTTTTT.